The rows below give T cell receptor beta chains drawn from one sample of a study of early T cells in non-severe SARS-CoV-2 infection. TCRdb independently ran MiXCR on the 5' RACE reads; one entry per CDR3 protein. The sample lists tens of thousands of distinct CDR3 sequences, about 9.1% occurring once. The source material was whole blood. These receptors were taken from an adult who was a healthcare worker with PCR-confirmed SARS-CoV-2 infection or an uninfected control (not recorded which). CDR3s include the opening cysteine and the closing phenylalanine or tryptophan. D genes are given only for firm matches. The size of a clone is reported for some rows only, either as once, few or many, or as a class for expanded clones.

j_gene: TRBJ2-3
d_gene: -
v_gene: TRBV25-1
abundance: many
len: 16
CDR3aa: CASSEYREWGTDTQYF
CDR3nt: TGTGCCAGCAGTGAATACCGGGAGTGGGGCACAGATACGCAGTATTTT

j_gene: TRBJ2-7
d_gene: -
v_gene: TRBV4-2
abundance: many
len: 11
CDR3aa: CASSQAYEQYF
CDR3nt: TGTGCCAGCAGCCAAGCGTACGAGCAGTACTTC

j_gene: TRBJ1-6
d_gene: -
v_gene: TRBV6-6
abundance: many
len: 15
CDR3aa: CASSQGGSWNSPLHF
CDR3nt: TGTGCCAGCAGTCAAGGGGGGAGCTGGAATTCACCCCTCCACTTT

j_gene: TRBJ2-1
d_gene: -
v_gene: TRBV7-7
abundance: few
len: 14
CDR3aa: CASSPGVGLREQFF
CDR3nt: TGTGCTAGCAGCCCGGGAGTCGGTTTGAGGGAGCAGTTCTTC

j_gene: TRBJ2-2
d_gene: TRBD1
v_gene: TRBV3-1
abundance: -
len: 17
CDR3aa: CASSRLPGQGNTGELFF
CDR3nt: TGTGCCAGCAGCCGACTACCGGGACAGGGGAACACCGGGGAGCTGTTTTTT

j_gene: TRBJ1-6
d_gene: -
v_gene: TRBV6-6
abundance: few
len: 15
CDR3aa: CASTSEVGAGSPLHF
CDR3nt: TGTGCCAGCACGTCGGAGGTGGGGGCTGGCTCACCCCTCCACTTT

j_gene: TRBJ2-7
d_gene: TRBD2
v_gene: TRBV7-2
abundance: few
len: 17
CDR3aa: CASSLAQGASGVYEQYF
CDR3nt: TGTGCCAGCAGCTTAGCCCAAGGGGCTAGCGGAGTCTACGAGCAGTACTTC

j_gene: TRBJ1-6
d_gene: -
v_gene: TRBV19
abundance: many
len: 15
CDR3aa: CASSMESSYNSPLHF
CDR3nt: TGTGCCAGTAGTATGGAGAGCTCCTATAATTCACCCCTCCACTTT

j_gene: TRBJ1-1
d_gene: -
v_gene: TRBV6-2/TRBV6-3
abundance: few
len: 14
CDR3aa: CASRSGWVWTEAFF
CDR3nt: TGTGCCAGCAGGTCCGGGTGGGTGTGGACTGAAGCTTTCTTT

j_gene: TRBJ2-5
d_gene: -
v_gene: TRBV20-1
abundance: many
len: 11
CDR3aa: CSATGGETQYF
CDR3nt: TGCAGTGCTACCGGGGGAGAGACCCAGTACTTC

j_gene: TRBJ1-1
d_gene: -
v_gene: TRBV12-3/TRBV12-4
abundance: -
len: 13
CDR3aa: CASSFGRETEAFF
CDR3nt: TGTGCCAGCAGTTTTGGTCGGGAGACTGAAGCTTTCTTT

j_gene: TRBJ1-4
d_gene: TRBD1
v_gene: TRBV11-2
abundance: few
len: 15
CDR3aa: CASSPRTGEVGKLFF
CDR3nt: TGTGCCAGCAGCCCACGGACAGGGGAGGTTGGGAAACTGTTTTTT

j_gene: TRBJ1-2
d_gene: TRBD1
v_gene: TRBV7-2
abundance: few
len: 16
CDR3aa: CASSQDPGTGVYGYTF
CDR3nt: TGTGCCAGCAGCCAAGACCCCGGGACAGGGGTATATGGCTACACCTTC

j_gene: TRBJ2-2
d_gene: -
v_gene: TRBV7-9
abundance: few
len: 17
CDR3aa: CASSKMRQTPNTGELFF
CDR3nt: TGTGCCAGCAGCAAGATGCGGCAGACACCGAACACCGGGGAGCTGTTTTTT